This T cell receptor beta chain was recorded in a study of human CD8 memory T cell subsets. Concerning this clonotype: The antigen is unknown.

Total CD8+ T cells were enriched by a separation that was negative and magnetic. Overall study results and limits: Stem-like memory and precursor exhausted T cell repertoires barely overlapped. While effector memory cells differed, stem-like memory and precursor exhausted T cells had similarly high diversity. Sequencing was limited to the T cell receptor beta chain.

Preparation of the TCR beta libraries relied on UMI-labeled 5' RACE. TCRdb reworked the 5' RACE reads into one entry per CDR3 protein, no DNA. Across 15,000 to 20,000 distinct CDR3 sequences, the top ten clones capture 5.4% of the sample. Germline V gene sequence: CDR1 SGHTA, CDR2 FQGNSA. This CDR3 has 14 amino acids. Sequencing used CD8+ T cells from PBMCs. The receptor was derived from a human donor in good health. The chain employs TRBV7-2 and TRBJ2-7; without DNA, the TCRdb call of TRBD2 cannot be checked. CDR3 protein: CASSRGLGVYEQYF.